The 16 T cell receptor beta chains reported below all come from one sample, sequenced in a study of T cell changes during pregnancy in multiple sclerosis. Using immunoSEQ multiplex PCR, the repertoire was profiled, and TCRdb retains in-frame clones only, with some absent. Counted here are about 70,000 clones, roughly 94% occurring once; the ten biggest clones make up about 0.5%. Sequenced here: peripheral blood, sampled in the third trimester of pregnancy. The receptors were gathered from a female donor with multiple sclerosis, enrolled in a pregnancy study.

The V call is TRBV11-2, the J call TRBJ2-5; D is undetermined. The germline V gene has CDR1 SGHAT and CDR2 FQNNGV. V lost 1 base and J lost 4, with 7 bases in between. The CDR3 sequence is 13 residues long. Here the CDR3 DNA reads TGTGCCAGCAGCTTAGGCATCGGAGAGACCCAGTACTTC. Protein: CASSLGIGETQYF.

This rearrangement joins TRBV5-4 to TRBJ2-5; D gene uncertain. The V end lost 5 bases, the J end lost 1 base, and 6 bases lay between the germline ends. Germline V gives CDR1 SGHNT, CDR2 YYREEE (reference sequence). The CDR3 spans 12 residues. The CDR3 loop reads CASRSSQETQYF. CDR3 DNA sequence: TGTGCCAGCAGGAGTAGCCAAGAGACCCAGTACTTC.

V gene TRBV14 combines with J gene TRBJ2-1; 12 nucleotides agree with TRBD2. The CDR3 contains 16 residues. Germline V gene lookup returns CDR1 SGHDN and CDR2 FVKESK. V lost 4 bases to trimming and J lost 8 bases; unmatched junction nucleotides: 9. The CDR3, as DNA: TGTGCCAGCAGCCCGATTGCTAGCGGGGGGGCCCATGAGCAGTTCTTC. This sequence encodes CASSPIASGGAHEQFF.

The J gene is TRBJ2-2, the V gene TRBV2; 8 bases agree with TRBD1. Per the germline V gene, CDR1 is SNHLY and CDR2 is FYNNEI. CDR3 length equals 13 residues. The V and J ends lost 10 bases and 3 bases, in that order; junction bases with no gene match: 4. The CDR3 region is CATGQGHTGELFF. CDR3 bases: TGTGCCACCGGACAGGGACACACCGGGGAGCTGTTTTTT.

The rearrangement links TRBV19 to TRBJ1-5; 7 positions match TRBD1. Per germline, CDR1 LNHDA and CDR2 SQIVND (reference sequence). V was clipped by 1 base and J by 2 bases; unmatched bases: 8. This CDR3 is 17 amino acids long. CDR3 DNA sequence: TGTGCCAGTAGTATAGGACAGGGCGCGCCTCGCAATCAGCCCCAGCATTTT. Its protein is CASSIGQGAPRNQPQHF.

The chain combines TRBV18 with TRBJ2-1, with 12 bases identical to TRBD2. Germline V CDR1 and CDR2: KGHSH, LQKENI. This CDR3 region has 16 residues. Unmatched junction bases numbered 4, after V lost 6 bases and J lost 1 base. The CDR3 loop reads CASSPTSGGSYNEQFF. In DNA, the CDR3 is TGTGCCAGCTCCCCGACTAGCGGGGGATCCTACAATGAGCAGTTCTTC.

The chain employs TRBV4-3 and TRBJ1-5; 9 bases fit TRBD1. This CDR3 is 15 amino acids long. Trimming took 0 bases from V and 4 from J; bases not matched to a gene: 1. The germline V gene encodes CDR1 LGHNA and CDR2 YSLEER. The CDR3 here is CASSQDGQGNQPQHF. CDR3 sequence (DNA): TGCGCCAGCAGCCAAGATGGACAGGGGAATCAGCCCCAGCATTTT.

The V and J genes are TRBV18 and TRBJ2-7, with 13 bases identical to TRBD2. J lost 5 bases, V lost 1 base, and 8 bases had no gene match. The CDR3 contains 17 residues. Looked up from germline, CDR1 is KGHSH and CDR2 is LQKENI. Written as DNA, the CDR3 is TGTGCCAGCTCACCACTCACTAGCGGGGGGGTAAGGGACGAGCAGTACTTC. This sequence encodes CASSPLTSGGVRDEQYF. The whole variable domain, remainder taken from reference TRBV18 and TRBJ2-7, is NAGVMQNPRHLVRRRGQEARLRCSPMKGHSHVYWYRQLPEEGLKFMVYLQKENIIDESGMPKERFSAEFPKEGPSILRIQQVVRGDSAAYFCASSPLTSGGVRDEQYFGPGTRLTVT.

This sequence joins TRBV6-5 and TRBJ2-7, with TRBD1 matching 12 bases. V lost 6 bases, J lost 2 bases, and 5 bases stayed unmatched. The germline gives CDR1 MNHEY, CDR2 SVGAGI. This CDR3 comprises 15 residues. The CDR3 DNA is TGTGCCAGCAGAGCCGGGACAGGGGGCACCTACGAGCAGTACTTC. Translating it yields CASRAGTGGTYEQYF.

CDR3 in amino acids: CASSPTDRGPEAFF. In DNA, the CDR3 is TGCGCCAGCAGCCCAACGGACAGGGGACCTGAAGCTTTCTTT. This chain connects TRBV4-1 to TRBJ1-1; TRBD1 aligns across 9 bases. The CDR3 covers 14 residues. V was clipped by 4 bases and J by 6 bases; unmatched bases: 6. CDR1 and CDR2 (germline): MGHRA, YSYEKL.

This clone was detected only once. The V gene is TRBV5-1, the J gene TRBJ2-7; 13 positions agree with TRBD2. There are 17 residues in the CDR3. The V segment lost 4 bases and the J segment 4 bases; nucleotides outside the gene matches: 11. Germline lookup yields CDR1 SGHRS and CDR2 YFSETQ. CDR3 sequence: CASSKRTSGGLGYEQYF. The CDR3 DNA is TGCGCCAGCAGCAAACGGACTAGCGGGGGTCTGGGATACGAGCAGTACTTC. The full variable domain, rest sourced from reference TRBV5-1 and TRBJ2-7, is KAGVTQTPRYLIKTRGQQVTLSCSPISGHRSVSWYQQTPGQGLQFLFEYFSETQRNKGNFPGRFSGRQFSNSRSEMNVSTLELGDSALYLCASSKRTSGGLGYEQYFGPGTRLTVT.

The chain couples TRBV19 to TRBJ2-2; D ambiguous. Per the germline V gene, CDR1 is LNHDA and CDR2 is SQIVND (reference sequence). Trimming removed 3 bases from V and 4 bases from J, with 12 bases in between. The CDR3 covers 15 residues. CDR3 loop: CASSIPELPTGELFF. The CDR3 nucleotides are TGTGCCAGTAGTATCCCCGAACTTCCCACCGGGGAGCTGTTTTTT.

The chain recombines TRBV11-3 with TRBJ2-3, with TRBD1 matching 8 bases. With V trimmed by 5 bases and J by 2 bases, 3 bases remained unmatched. This CDR3 region has 14 residues. Germline V gene data show CDR1 as SGHNT and CDR2 as YENEEA. The CDR3 reads CASSAQGVTDTQYF. The CDR3 DNA is TGTGCCAGCAGCGCACAGGGGGTCACAGATACGCAGTATTTT.

This rearrangement joins TRBV5-1 to TRBJ1-1; TRBD1 is a possible D gene (5 bases). CDR3 size: 11 residues. With 6 bases removed from V and 6 bases from J, the gap between germline ends came to 9 bases. CDR1 SGHRS and CDR2 YFSETQ come from the germline V gene. The CDR3 reads CASTSQAEAFF. CDR3 nucleotide sequence: TGCGCCAGCACCTCACAGGCTGAAGCTTTCTTT.

The chain combines TRBV7-9 with TRBJ1-5; D is perhaps TRBD1 (6 bases). The CDR3 is 14 residues long. CDR1 and CDR2 from the germline V gene are SEHNR and FQNEAQ (reference sequence). Trimming shortened V by 2 bases and J by 9 bases, and 14 bases separated the two germline ends. Here the CDR3 DNA reads TGTGCCAGCAGCTTATCCACAGGGAATGGGCCCCAGCATTTT. Its translation: CASSLSTGNGPQHF.

J is TRBJ2-3 and V is TRBV10-3, with TRBD2 as a possible D gene (5 bases). The CDR3 sequence is 13 residues long. The germline CDR1 and CDR2 sequences are ENHRY and SYGVKD. Trimming shortened V by 10 bases and J by 6 bases, and 17 bases separated the two germline ends. CDR3 loop: CATTRSETDTQYF. CDR3 nucleotide sequence: TGTGCCACTACCCGTAGCGAGACGGATACGCAGTATTTT.